This T cell receptor (beta chain) was profiled in a study of human T cells and chemical hapten exposure. Study details: Researchers reported sensitizing a roughly 2 cm by roughly 2 cm upper inner arm skin site with 2% DPC. Patients, predominantly female, presented with alopecia areata, totalis or universalis. Per-sample TCR yield variability stemmed mainly from small pooled library volume differences.

One entry per CDR3 protein results from TCRdb running MiXCR on the RACE reads. The repertoire includes approximately 75,000 distinct CDR3 sequences, around 8.8% of them detected once, and about 3.5% sits in the top ten. The sample's time point: patch test 2, 6 weeks after DPC sensitization. Regarding treatment: therapeutic diphenylcyclopropenone sensitization with weekly scalp DPC. Trimming cost V 2 bases and J 3 bases, with 11 bases left between them. CDR1 is GTSNPN and CDR2 is SVGIG in the germline V gene (reference sequence). CDR3 size: 15 residues. This sequence was found in a woman aged 45-65 years with alopecia areata. Some clones in this sample may be carry-over from other donors' samples. This specimen consisted of whole blood, obtained in connection with sensitization to the hapten diphenylcyclopropenone (DPC). The chain links TRBV30 to TRBJ2-6; no reliable D call. CDR3 sequence reads: CAWSPRGYGANVLTF. CDR3 in DNA: TGTGCCTGGAGTCCGCGAGGTTATGGGGCCAACGTCCTGACTTTC.